This is a list of T cell receptor beta chains from one sample in a study of control samples from healthy donors and cancer patients. Assay: immunoSEQ multiplex PCR; the TCRdb copy retains only in-frame clones and omits some. The sample shows approximately 160,000 clones, approximately 92% of them seen only once. Sample: blood. These TCRs come from a woman in her forties in good health. Each CDR3 is given with its conserved first and last residue. Fields, in order: J gene, V gene, clone size, D gene, CDR3 protein, CDR3 DNA. D genes are given only for firm matches. Some rows have no size entry. The others give once, few or many, or a class for an expanded clone.

TRBJ2-2 TRBV9 once . CVSGSNTGELFF TGTGTGAGCGGGTCGAACACCGGGGAGCTGTTTTTT
TRBJ1-3 TRBV25-1 . TRBD1 CASSVSGTAGNTIYF TGTGCCAGCAGTGTGAGCGGGACAGCTGGAAACACCATATATTTT
TRBJ1-2 TRBV2 . . CASSPVTANYGYTF TGTGCCAGCAGCCCTGTGACAGCTAACTATGGCTACACCTTC
TRBJ1-1 TRBV6-1 few . CASSETGNTEAFF TGTGCCAGCAGTGAAACCGGGAACACTGAAGCTTTCTTT
TRBJ2-1 TRBV20-1 few TRBD2 CSASPSGDNEQFF TGCAGTGCCAGTCCTAGCGGGGACAATGAGCAGTTCTTC
TRBJ2-3 TRBV6-5 . . CASSYGASVSTDTQYF TGTGCCAGCAGTTATGGGGCTAGCGTTAGCACAGATACGCAGTATTTT
TRBJ1-1 TRBV6-5 . . CASSYSQAGDTEAFF TGTGCCAGCAGTTACTCCCAGGCCGGAGACACTGAAGCTTTCTTT
TRBJ2-2 TRBV24-1 . . CATSESSAGELFF TGTGCCACCAGTGAATCGAGTGCCGGGGAGCTGTTTTTT
TRBJ1-2 TRBV20-1 . . CSASSPYGYTF TGCAGTGCTTCTTCCCCCTATGGCTACACCTTC
TRBJ1-2 TRBV24-1 once TRBD1 CATSDLTGDSLDGYTF TGTGCCACCAGTGATTTAACTGGGGACAGTCTGGATGGCTACACCTTC
TRBJ1-5 TRBV11-2 . . CASSSQLGPQHF TGTGCCAGCAGCTCCCAGTTGGGGCCCCAGCATTTT
TRBJ2-6 TRBV21-1 . . CASSKPPTIGSGANVLTF TGTGCCAGCAGCAAACCTCCGACGATAGGCTCTGGGGCCAACGTCCTGACTTTC
TRBJ2-1 TRBV4-1 . . CASSLMDQYNEQFF TGCGCCAGCAGCCTTATGGACCAGTACAATGAGCAGTTCTTC
TRBJ1-6 TRBV10-2 . TRBD1 CASRNGQGTSPLHF TGCGCCAGCAGAAATGGACAGGGTACTTCACCCCTCCACTTT
TRBJ2-3 TRBV5-4 . . CASSLGAESTDTQYF TGTGCCAGCAGCTTGGGGGCAGAAAGCACAGATACGCAGTATTTT
TRBJ1-6 TRBV5-1 . . CASSFRAQRHYNSPLHF TGCGCCAGCAGCTTTCGGGCCCAGAGGCACTATAATTCACCCCTCCACTTT
TRBJ1-1 TRBV2 . . CASTQRQGYTEAFF TGTGCCAGCACCCAAAGGCAGGGGTACACTGAAGCTTTCTTT
TRBJ1-5 TRBV24-1 . TRBD1 CATSDRQGEIDQPQHF TGTGCCACCAGTGATCGACAGGGGGAAATAGATCAGCCCCAGCATTTT
TRBJ1-1 TRBV7-8 . TRBD1 CASSLSRDSMNTEAFF TGTGCCAGCAGCTTATCCCGGGACAGCATGAACACTGAAGCTTTCTTT
TRBJ1-2 TRBV29-1 once . CSAGEGDYGYTF TGCAGCGCGGGGGAGGGGGACTATGGCTACACCTTC
TRBJ1-1 TRBV12-3/TRBV12-4 . . CASSWFTEAFF TGTGCCAGCAGTTGGTTCACTGAAGCTTTCTTT
TRBJ2-7 TRBV4-1 . . CASSRQSGGGSLGEQYF TGCGCCAGCAGCCGCCAATCTGGTGGGGGTTCCCTCGGCGAGCAGTACTTC
TRBJ1-1 TRBV19 . . CASSPKGSTEAFF TGTGCCAGTAGTCCTAAGGGGTCTACTGAAGCTTTCTTT
TRBJ2-2 TRBV13 . TRBD1 CASSPGTGGTGELFF TGTGCCAGCAGCCCCGGGACAGGGGGTACCGGGGAGCTGTTTTTT
TRBJ2-5 TRBV7-8 . TRBD2 CASSLDPSGETQYF TGTGCCAGCAGCTTAGATCCTAGCGGGGAGACCCAGTACTTC
TRBJ1-2 TRBV5-1 . TRBD1 CASSSSGGVYGYTF TGCGCCAGCAGCTCCTCAGGGGGAGTCTATGGCTACACCTTC
TRBJ2-5 TRBV12-5 . . CASGLVLSDDQETQYF TGTGCTAGTGGTTTGGTACTTTCCGACGACCAAGAGACCCAGTACTTC
TRBJ1-2 TRBV27 . . CASSFLTPMARLDYGYTF TGTGCCAGCAGTTTTCTTACCCCTATGGCCCGGCTCGACTATGGCTACACCTTC
TRBJ1-6 TRBV6-4 . . CASRGPNSPLHF TGTGCCAGCAGGGGACCGAATTCACCCCTCCACTTT
TRBJ2-7 TRBV7-2 . . CASSLDPLREQYF TGTGCCAGCAGCTTGGACCCACTGAGGGAGCAGTACTTC
TRBJ1-1 TRBV7-2 . TRBD1 CASTLISGDRGLTEAFF TGTGCCAGCACCTTAATTAGCGGGGACAGGGGGCTGACTGAAGCTTTCTTT
TRBJ1-2 TRBV7-9 . . CASSKAAGAAYYGYTF TGTGCCAGCAGCAAGGCCGCAGGGGCGGCTTACTATGGCTACACCTTC
TRBJ1-5 TRBV12-3/TRBV12-4 . . CASSPHSNQPQHF TGTGCCAGCAGCCCACATAGCAATCAGCCCCAGCATTTT
TRBJ2-1 TRBV10-3 . TRBD2 CAISDSSGVDNEQFF TGTGCCATCAGTGATTCTAGCGGGGTAGACAATGAGCAGTTCTTC